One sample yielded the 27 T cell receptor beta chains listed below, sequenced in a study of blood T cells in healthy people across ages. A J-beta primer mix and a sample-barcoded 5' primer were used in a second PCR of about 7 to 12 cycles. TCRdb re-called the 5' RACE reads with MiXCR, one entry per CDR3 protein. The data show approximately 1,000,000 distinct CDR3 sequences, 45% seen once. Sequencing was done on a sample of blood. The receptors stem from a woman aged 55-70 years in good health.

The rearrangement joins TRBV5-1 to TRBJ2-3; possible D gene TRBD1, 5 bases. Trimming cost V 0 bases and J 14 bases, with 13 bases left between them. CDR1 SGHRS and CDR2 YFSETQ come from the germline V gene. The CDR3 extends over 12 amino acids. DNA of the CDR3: TGCGCCAGCAGCTTGGGCGAAGGGGTGATGTATTTT. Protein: CASSLGEGVMYF.

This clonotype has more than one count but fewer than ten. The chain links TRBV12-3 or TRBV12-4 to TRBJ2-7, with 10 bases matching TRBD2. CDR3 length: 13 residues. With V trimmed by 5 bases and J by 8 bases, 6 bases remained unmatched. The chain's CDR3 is CASSATSGIQQYF. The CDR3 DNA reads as TGTGCCAGCAGTGCAACTAGCGGGATACAGCAGTACTTC.

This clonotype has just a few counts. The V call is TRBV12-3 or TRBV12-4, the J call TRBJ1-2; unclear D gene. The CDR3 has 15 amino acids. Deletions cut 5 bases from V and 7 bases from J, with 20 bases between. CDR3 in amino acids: CASSPQGRRRGGYTF. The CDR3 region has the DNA TGTGCCAGCAGTCCCCAAGGCAGGCGGAGAGGTGGCTACACCTTC.

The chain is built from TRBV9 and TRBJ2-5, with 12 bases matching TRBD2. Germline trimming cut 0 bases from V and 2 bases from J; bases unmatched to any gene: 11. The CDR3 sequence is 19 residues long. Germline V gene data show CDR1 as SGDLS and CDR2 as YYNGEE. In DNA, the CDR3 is TGTGCCAGCAGCGTAGCGTCGGCCGGGACTAGCGGGTCTCAAGAGACCCAGTACTTC. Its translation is CASSVASAGTSGSQETQYF.

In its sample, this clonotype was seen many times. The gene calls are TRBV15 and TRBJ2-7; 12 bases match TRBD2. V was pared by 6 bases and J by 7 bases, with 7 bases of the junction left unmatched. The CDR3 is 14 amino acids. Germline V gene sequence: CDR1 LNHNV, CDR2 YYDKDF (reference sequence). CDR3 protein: CATSPGLAGQEQYF. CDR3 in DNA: TGTGCCACCAGTCCGGGACTAGCGGGCCAAGAGCAGTACTTC.

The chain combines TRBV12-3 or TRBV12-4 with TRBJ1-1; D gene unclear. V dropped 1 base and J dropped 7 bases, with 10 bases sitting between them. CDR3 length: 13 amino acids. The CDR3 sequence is CASSLVGKGEAFF. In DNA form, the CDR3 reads TGTGCCAGCAGTTTAGTTGGGAAGGGTGAAGCTTTCTTT.

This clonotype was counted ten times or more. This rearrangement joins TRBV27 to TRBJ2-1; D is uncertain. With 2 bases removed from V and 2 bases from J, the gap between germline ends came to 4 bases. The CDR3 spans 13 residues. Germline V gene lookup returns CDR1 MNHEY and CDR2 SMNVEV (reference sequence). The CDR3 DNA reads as TGTGCCAGCAGTTTACCCCCCTACAATGAGCAGTTCTTC. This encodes CASSLPPYNEQFF.

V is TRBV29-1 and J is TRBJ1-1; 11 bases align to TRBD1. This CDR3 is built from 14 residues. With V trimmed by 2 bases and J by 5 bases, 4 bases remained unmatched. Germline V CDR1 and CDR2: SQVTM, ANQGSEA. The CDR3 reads CSVEWDRGGTEAFF. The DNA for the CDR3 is TGCAGCGTTGAATGGGACAGGGGGGGGACTGAAGCTTTCTTT.

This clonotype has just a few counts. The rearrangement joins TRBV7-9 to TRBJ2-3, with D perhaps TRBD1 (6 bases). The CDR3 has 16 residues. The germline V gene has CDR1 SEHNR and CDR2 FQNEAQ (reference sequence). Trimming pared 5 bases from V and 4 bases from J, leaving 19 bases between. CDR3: CASSPGTSKGADTQYF. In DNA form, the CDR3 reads TGTGCCAGCAGCCCCGGGACCTCCAAGGGGGCAGATACGCAGTATTTT.

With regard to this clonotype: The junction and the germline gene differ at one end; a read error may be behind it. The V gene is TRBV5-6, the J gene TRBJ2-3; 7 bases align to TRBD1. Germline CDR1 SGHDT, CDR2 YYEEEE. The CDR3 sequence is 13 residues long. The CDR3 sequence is CVSSLGGADTQYF. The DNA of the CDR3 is TGTGTCAGCAGCTTAGGGGGCGCAGATACGCAGTATTTT.

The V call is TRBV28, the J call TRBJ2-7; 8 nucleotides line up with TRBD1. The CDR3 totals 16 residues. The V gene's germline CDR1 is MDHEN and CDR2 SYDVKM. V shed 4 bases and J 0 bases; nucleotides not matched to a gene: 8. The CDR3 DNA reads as TGTGCCAGCAGTTCCTCCGACAGGGGCCTCTCCTACGAGCAGTACTTC. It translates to CASSSSDRGLSYEQYF.

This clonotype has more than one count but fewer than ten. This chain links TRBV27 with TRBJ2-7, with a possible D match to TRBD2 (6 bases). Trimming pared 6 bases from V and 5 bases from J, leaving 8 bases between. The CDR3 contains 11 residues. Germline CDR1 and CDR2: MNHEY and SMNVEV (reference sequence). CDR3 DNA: TGTGCCAGCAGCCGGGAGAACGAGCAGTACTTC. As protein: CASSRENEQYF.

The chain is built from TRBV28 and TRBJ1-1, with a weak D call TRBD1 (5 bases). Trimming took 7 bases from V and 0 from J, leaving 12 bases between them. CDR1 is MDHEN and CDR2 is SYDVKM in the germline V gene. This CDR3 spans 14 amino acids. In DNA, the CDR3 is TGTGCCAGCATCCCCGGGACGGTGAACACTGAAGCTTTCTTT. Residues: CASIPGTVNTEAFF.

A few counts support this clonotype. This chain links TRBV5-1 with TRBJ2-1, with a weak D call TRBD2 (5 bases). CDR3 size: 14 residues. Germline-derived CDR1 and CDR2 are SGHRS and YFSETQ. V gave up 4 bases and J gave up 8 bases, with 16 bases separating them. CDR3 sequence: CASSPHRTRDEQFF. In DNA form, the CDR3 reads TGCGCCAGCAGCCCTCATAGGACTCGCGATGAGCAGTTCTTC.

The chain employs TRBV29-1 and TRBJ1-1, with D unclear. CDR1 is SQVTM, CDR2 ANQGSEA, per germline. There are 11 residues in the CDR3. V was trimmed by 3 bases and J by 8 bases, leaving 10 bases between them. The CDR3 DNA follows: TGCAGCGTTGATGCGTTGAGGGAAGCTTTCTTT. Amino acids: CSVDALREAFF.

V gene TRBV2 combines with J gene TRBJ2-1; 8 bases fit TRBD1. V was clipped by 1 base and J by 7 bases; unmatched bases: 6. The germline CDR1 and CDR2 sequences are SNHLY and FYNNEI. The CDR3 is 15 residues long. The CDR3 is CASSEVQGARNEQFF. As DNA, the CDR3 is TGTGCCAGCAGTGAAGTCCAGGGGGCGAGGAATGAGCAGTTCTTC.

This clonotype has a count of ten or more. Here the CDR3 reads CSATTGVSGYTF. The CDR3 nucleotides are TGCAGTGCTACGACAGGAGTCAGTGGCTACACCTTC. The genes are TRBV20-1 and TRBJ1-2; D perhaps matches TRBD1 (6 bases). Germline V lookup: CDR1 DFQATT, CDR2 SNEGSKA (reference sequence). This CDR3 is built from 12 residues. V lost 4 bases and J lost 7, with 13 bases in between.

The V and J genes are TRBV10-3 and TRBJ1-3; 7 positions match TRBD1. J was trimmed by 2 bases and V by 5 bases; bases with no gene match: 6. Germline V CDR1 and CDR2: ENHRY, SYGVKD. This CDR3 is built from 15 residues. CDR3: CAISSGQTPGNTIYF. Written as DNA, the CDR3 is TGTGCCATCAGTTCGGGACAGACCCCTGGAAACACCATATATTTT.

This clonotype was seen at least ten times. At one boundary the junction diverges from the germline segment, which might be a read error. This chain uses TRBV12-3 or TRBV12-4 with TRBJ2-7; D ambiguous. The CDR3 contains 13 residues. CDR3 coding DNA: TGTGCCAGCAGCTTAGGGCAGAACTACGAGCAGTACTTC. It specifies CASSLGQNYEQYF.

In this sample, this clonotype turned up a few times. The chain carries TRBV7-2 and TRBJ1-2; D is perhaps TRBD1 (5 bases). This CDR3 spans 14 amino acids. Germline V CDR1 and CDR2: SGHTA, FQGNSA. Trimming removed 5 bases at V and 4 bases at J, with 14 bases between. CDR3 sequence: CASSRDRYFYGYTF. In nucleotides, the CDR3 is TGTGCCAGCAGCCGGGACCGTTACTTCTATGGCTACACCTTC.

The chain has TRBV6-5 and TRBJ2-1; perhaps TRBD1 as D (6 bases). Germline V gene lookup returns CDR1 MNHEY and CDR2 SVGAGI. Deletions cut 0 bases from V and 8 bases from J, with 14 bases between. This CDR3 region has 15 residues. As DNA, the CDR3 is TGTGCCAGCAGTTACTCTGGGGGCACCGGCGATGAGCAGTTCTTC. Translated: CASSYSGGTGDEQFF.

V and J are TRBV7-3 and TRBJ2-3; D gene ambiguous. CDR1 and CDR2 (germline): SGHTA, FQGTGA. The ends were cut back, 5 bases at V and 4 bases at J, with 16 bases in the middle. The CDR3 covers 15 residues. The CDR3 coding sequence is TGTGCCAGCAGCCCGACCAACGGCCAGGCAGATACGCAGTATTTT. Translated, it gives CASSPTNGQADTQYF.

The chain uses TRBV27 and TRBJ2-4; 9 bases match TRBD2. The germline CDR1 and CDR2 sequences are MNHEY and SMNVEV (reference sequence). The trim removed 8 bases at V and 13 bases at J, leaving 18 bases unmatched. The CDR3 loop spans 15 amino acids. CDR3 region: CASRSLAGGPREQYF. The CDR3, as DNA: TGTGCCAGCCGGTCCTTGGCGGGAGGGCCTAGGGAGCAGTACTTC.

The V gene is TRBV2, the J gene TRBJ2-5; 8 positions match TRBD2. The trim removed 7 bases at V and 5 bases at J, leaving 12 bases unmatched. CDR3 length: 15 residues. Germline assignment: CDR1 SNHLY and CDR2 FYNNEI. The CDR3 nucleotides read TGTGCCAGCACAGGACTAGCAGGGCCGGAGGAGACCCAGTACTTC. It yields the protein CASTGLAGPEETQYF.

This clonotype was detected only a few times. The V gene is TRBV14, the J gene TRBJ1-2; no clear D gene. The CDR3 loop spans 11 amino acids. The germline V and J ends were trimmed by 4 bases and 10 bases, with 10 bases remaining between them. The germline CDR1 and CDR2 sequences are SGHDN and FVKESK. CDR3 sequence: CASSLGPTYTF. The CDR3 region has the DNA TGTGCCAGCAGCCTAGGACCGACCTACACCTTC.

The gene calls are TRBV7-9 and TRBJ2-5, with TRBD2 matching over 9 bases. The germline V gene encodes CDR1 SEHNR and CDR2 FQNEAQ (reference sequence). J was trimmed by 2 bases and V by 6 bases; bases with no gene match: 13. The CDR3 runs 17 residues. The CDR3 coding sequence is TGTGCCAGCAGTTTTGGGCTAGCGGGATCACAGCAAGAGACCCAGTACTTC. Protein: CASSFGLAGSQQETQYF. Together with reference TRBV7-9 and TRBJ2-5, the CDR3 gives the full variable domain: DTGVSQNPRHKITKRGQNVTFRCDPISEHNRLYWYRQTLGQGPEFLTYFQNEAQLEKSRLLSDRFSAERPKGSFSTLEIQRTEQGDSAMYLCASSFGLAGSQQETQYFGPGTRLLVL.

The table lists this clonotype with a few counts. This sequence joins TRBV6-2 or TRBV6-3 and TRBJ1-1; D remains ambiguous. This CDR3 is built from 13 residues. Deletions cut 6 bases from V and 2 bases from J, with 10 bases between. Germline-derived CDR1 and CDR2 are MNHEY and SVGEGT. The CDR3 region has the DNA TGTGCCAGCAGCCCCCTACGAAACACTGAAGCTTTCTTT. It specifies CASSPLRNTEAFF.